This TCR beta chain appears in the sequencing data of a study of HIV-infected patients and healthy controls. Regarding the study as a whole: HIV-infected repertoires had significantly higher mean Gini indices than controls, possibly reflecting oligoclonality. Compared with healthy controls, HIV-infected patients showed less CDR3 sharing between individuals.

The V and J ends lost 0 bases and 4 bases, in that order; junction bases with no gene match: 6. Looked up from germline, CDR1 is LGHNA and CDR2 is YSLEER. CDR3 size: 16 residues. Alpha and beta constant-region primers primed reverse transcription of around 540 ng RNA. Using multiplexing indices, alpha and beta chain libraries were generated apart by chain-specific third strand synthesis. Each molecule carried a 12-nucleotide identifier made of two joined random hexamers added before amplification. TCRdb recomputed calls from the 5' RACE reads with MiXCR, one row per CDR3 protein. The data show a few thousand distinct CDR3 sequences, 14% seen once. Roughly three months, about 14 weeks, into antiretroviral therapy, follow-up blood was collected. The repertoire came from unfractionated whole blood and reflected all unsorted peripheral T cells. This clonotype is classed as medium-sized. Antigen: not known.

The starting material was blood, obtained during antiretroviral therapy. This TCR was recovered from an adult with HIV infection. The V and J genes are TRBV4-3 and TRBJ2-1; TRBD2 aligns across 7 bases. The chain's CDR3 is CASSQDREGSYNEQFF. The DNA of the CDR3 is TGCGCCAGCAGCCAAGACAGGGAGGGGAGTTACAATGAGCAGTTCTTC.